This TCR beta chain was captured in a study of human T cells and chemical hapten exposure (dated by TCRdb to the early 2020s). About the investigation overall: For sensitization, 2% DPC in acetone was applied to an approximately 2 cm by approximately 2 cm area of upper inner arm skin. Throughout the study period of 20 to 30 weeks, patients also received therapeutic DPC doses to the scalp every week. Patch testing on the upper back used Finn chambers containing 0.01% DPC, with scoring done after 6 days according to International Contact Dermatitis Research Group standards. The patient cohort, mostly female, included alopecia areata with under or over 50% scalp involvement, alopecia totalis and alopecia universalis. Libraries were pooled for sequencing, and per-sample TCR yields varied mainly because of small differences in library volumes within the pool. The study tracked peripheral blood TCR repertoire changes in vivo during primary and secondary sensitization to the hapten diphenylcyclopropenone (DPC) in alopecia patients. Blood samples were taken from patients before sensitization (week 0) and then at 2, 6 and about 24 weeks after DPC sensitization. About 28 alopecia patients gave blood for TCR sequencing at one to four time points (pre-sensitization, 2, 6 and 24 weeks). Results the study describes overall, beyond this receptor: The number of TCRs above 1 in 1000 frequency did not change with DPC sensitization; there was no evidence of global repertoire structure alterations. All patients had alopecia, a presumed autoimmune disease, so their immune response might differ from that of healthy individuals. Expanded TCRs formed significantly more large CDR3 similarity clusters than pre-sensitization or healthy control sets, consistent with antigen-driven responses. The number of PT1 expanded TCRs positively correlated with patch test score, significant at thresholds 8, 16 and 32 but not 4. After repeated subsampling, the strength of the expansion versus patch-test correlation and the threshold at which it became significant changed.

The method behind the library was RACE. Sequenced using a NextSeq 500. During library preparation, unique molecular identifiers were attached to individual cDNA molecules so that TCRs could be counted in a quantitative, reproducible way. From each blood RNA sample, both TCR alpha and TCR beta chains were sequenced. The authors' pipeline ran thus. The median number of TCRs per sample was over 95,000, ranging from roughly 23,224 to 690,600. The Decombinator software suite was used to annotate V, J and CDR3 in the TCR reads. Every sample was subsampled to the same number of TCRs (28,000) for the PS versus PT1 abundance plots. TCRs were defined as expanded if absent before sensitization and observed at least eight times at the 2-week time point. In-frame beta chains were kept once TCRdb had trimmed the public reads at Q25 with fastp and called clones with MiXCR. Entries that share a CDR3 protein sequence are merged under the most common genes and DNA. The V and J calls reflect TCRdb's pipeline rather than the authors' work. Across this sample there are around 99,000 distinct CDR3 sequences, with around an eighth seen only once. The leading ten clones occupy approximately 2% of the sample.

The meaning of the sample's time point label: patch test 1, 2 weeks after DPC sensitization. Per the publication, the treatment or condition label means: therapeutic diphenylcyclopropenone sensitization with weekly scalp DPC. At each patch-test visit, blood was drawn before the patch test was applied. Eligible patients were aged 18 to 70, diagnosed with alopecia, deemed suitable for DPC therapy, and excluded if pregnant. Total RNA was isolated from unfractionated whole blood collected in Tempus Blood RNA tubes. A remark on this clonotype: There is no known antigen for this receptor. Per-base qualities were not stored, and no clone one base away is much larger.

CDR1 and CDR2, looked up from the germline V gene (reference sequence), are DFQATT and SNEGSKA. V lost 8 bases and J lost 3 bases; the stretch between them is 23 bases long. The CDR3 starts with the cysteine, ends with the phenylalanine, and has 15 residues. The read is trimmed to its CDR3 DNA, 45 bases read in frame from base 1. Sequencing was performed on whole blood, taken in connection with sensitization to the hapten diphenylcyclopropenone (DPC). This chain is built from TRBV20-1 and TRBJ2-7; the D gene is perhaps TRBD2, from 7 matching bases. This TCR was sampled from a woman aged 40 to 55 with alopecia areata. Some clones in this sample may be carry-over from other donors' samples. The DNA sequence is as follows: TGCAGTCCGGAACCTATTCGGGGGGCCGTCTACGAGCAGTACTTC. Its translation reads: CSPEPIRGAVYEQYF.